Sequencing of this TCR beta chain was carried out in a study of shared clonotypes between healthy human individuals. Study outcomes and limitations: Shared clonotypes across all four donors exceeded non-shared ones in generation probability. Only blood underwent sampling, and tissue repertoires likely differ. The diversity represented, both genetic and in exposure history, was limited by few donors.

The V gene lost 10 bases and the J gene lost 4 bases, with 11 bases spanning the gap. The length of the CDR3 is 11 residues. CDR1 is MNHEY, CDR2 SVGAGI, per germline. Comment on this clone: Its antigen is not known.

Repertoires were generated with immunoSEQ multiplex PCR, while TCRdb's copy carries only in-frame clones and drops some. The repertoire holds about 1.9 million clones, about 94% seen once, with about 1.7% in the top ten. The naive CD8 fraction comprised CD45RO-negative cells positively selected for CCR7 and excluded terminally differentiated effector memory CD45RA+ cells. The chain has TRBV6-5 and TRBJ2-7; unclear D gene. Material for sequencing was naive CD8+ T cells from PBMCs. The sequence was obtained from a man between 18 and 29 years old in good health. Some clones in this sample may be carry-over from other donors' samples. CDR3 sequence: CAIGRGYEQYF. In DNA, the CDR3 is TGTGCCATCGGAAGAGGATACGAGCAGTACTTC.